This T cell receptor beta chain was profiled in a study of shared clonotypes between healthy human individuals. Study as a whole: Those who served as donors were a couple of women and three men between the ages of 18 and 49.

Only a few counts were recorded for this clone. Its target is unknown. Study donors comprised healthy, HIV-negative adults devoid of recent acute infection or vaccination. Study outcomes and limitations: It was expected that sequencing depth would affect clonotype sharing among donors.

Per the germline V gene, CDR1 is MNHNS and CDR2 is SASEGT. Trimming pared 1 base from V and 4 bases from J, leaving 7 bases between. There are 13 residues in the CDR3. Sorted-subset replicate PCRs used approximately 200 ng of genomic DNA. This amount corresponded to about 30,000 T cell genomes. Produced via immunoSEQ multiplex PCR; TCRdb's table is partial and in-frame only. Of 600,000 to 700,000 clones detected, 55% to 85% appear once; the ten largest clones hold around 2%. This TCR came from a woman under 40 in good health. The chain couples TRBV6-1 to TRBJ1-1; TRBD1 might be the D (5 bases). The sequencing input was memory CD4+ T cells sorted from blood. Subset described: CD45RA-negative fraction. CDR3 coding DNA: TGTGCCAGCAGTGAAGTGGACATCACTGAAGCTTTCTTT. Its translation: CASSEVDITEAFF.